These T cell receptor beta chains were read from a single sample in a study of OX40 agonist ivuxolimab in advanced cancers. Clones were sequenced by immunoSEQ multiplex PCR, and TCRdb holds only the in-frame ones, with some missing. The sample records roughly 67,000 clones, almost 90% being singletons. Source: CD4+ or CD8+ T cells sorted from blood, taken in a trial of the OX40 agonist ivuxolimab. These receptors came from an adult with an advanced solid tumor such as melanoma, head and neck, liver or kidney cancer. The CDR3 runs from the conserved cysteine through the conserved F or W. A D gene is named only where the DNA matches it firmly. Rows give clone size only sometimes, using once, few, many, or a class for an expanded clone.

size,V,J,D,DNA,CDR3
NA,TRBV4-1,TRBJ1-5,NA,TGCGCCAGCAGCCAAGATTGGGGGAATCAGCCCCAGCATTTT,CASSQDWGNQPQHF
NA,TRBV18,TRBJ1-5,TRBD1,TGTGCCAGCTCACCGGGGACAGGAGAAAATCAGCCCCAGCATTTT,CASSPGTGENQPQHF
NA,TRBV19,TRBJ1-2,TRBD1,TGTGCCAGTAGTATTGACAGGGCTGGGAATTTTAATGGCTACACCTTC,CASSIDRAGNFNGYTF
NA,TRBV9,TRBJ2-3,NA,TGTGCCAGCAGCGTAGGGGCAAGAGAACTGGGAGATACGCAGTATTTT,CASSVGARELGDTQYF
NA,TRBV4-1,TRBJ2-7,TRBD2,TGCGCCAGCAGCCTTACTAGCGTGAACTCCTACGAGCAGTACTTC,CASSLTSVNSYEQYF
NA,TRBV5-6,TRBJ2-3,NA,TGTGCCAGCAGCTTGATCGAGGGGGATACGCAGTATTTT,CASSLIEGDTQYF
NA,TRBV7-8,TRBJ1-4,TRBD1,TGTGCCAGCAGCAGACAGGGGGGGACTAATGAAAAACTGTTTTTT,CASSRQGGTNEKLFF
once,TRBV28,TRBJ2-7,NA,TGTGCCAGCAGTCAGAACACGGGCGAGCAGTACTTC,CASSQNTGEQYF
NA,TRBV28,TRBJ1-1,NA,TGTGCCAGCAGTTTACCCCCGACACTGAACACTGAAGCTTTCTTT,CASSLPPTLNTEAFF
NA,TRBV2,TRBJ2-7,TRBD1,TGTGCCAGCAGGCCGGACAGGGTGATGGGTGAACAGTACTTC,CASRPDRVMGEQYF
NA,TRBV4-1,TRBJ1-1,NA,TGCGCCAGCAGCCAAGAGAGGGGGGCGCGGACTGAAGCTTTCTTT,CASSQERGARTEAFF
NA,TRBV29-1,TRBJ2-7,NA,TGCAGCGTTGCTTTCCTCGGGGCTCTAAACGAGCAGTACTTC,CSVAFLGALNEQYF
once,TRBV5-6,TRBJ2-5,NA,TGTGCCAGCAGCTTGGTGGTTGGGGGAATAGAGACCCAGTACTTC,CASSLVVGGIETQYF
NA,TRBV11-3,TRBJ2-7,TRBD1,TGTGCCAGCAGCCGGGGACAGGGGTACGAGCAGTACTTC,CASSRGQGYEQYF
few,TRBV28,TRBJ2-2,NA,TGTGCCAGCAGCCCGAACTCGGGGAACGCCGGGGAGCTGTTTTTT,CASSPNSGNAGELFF
NA,TRBV19,TRBJ2-2,NA,TGTGCCAGTAGGGGTAACACCGGGGAGCTGTTTTTT,CASRGNTGELFF
NA,TRBV28,TRBJ1-2,NA,TGTGCCAGCAGTTCACTAGGGCTCTACACCTTC,CASSSLGLYTF
NA,TRBV9,TRBJ2-3,TRBD1,TGTGCCAGCAGCGTGGGGACAGGGGATTATAGGTCAGATACGCAGTATTTT,CASSVGTGDYRSDTQYF
NA,TRBV27,TRBJ1-6,TRBD1,TGTGCCAGTGGGACAGCTTATAATTCACCCCTCCACTTT,CASGTAYNSPLHF
NA,TRBV6-1,TRBJ2-3,NA,TGTGCCAGCAGCCTTACAGATACGCAGTATTTT,CASSLTDTQYF
NA,TRBV27,TRBJ2-5,NA,TGTGCCAGCAGTCCCTATGGGGCAGGGGGGAATTTAAAGACCCAGTACTTC,CASSPYGAGGNLKTQYF
NA,TRBV9,TRBJ2-1,NA,TGTGCCAGCAGCCCCGGGGGTCCCTACAATGAGCAGTTCTTC,CASSPGGPYNEQFF
NA,TRBV14,TRBJ1-2,TRBD1,TGTGCCAGCAGCCGGTTTGAGGCGGACAGGTCAGGCTACACCTTC,CASSRFEADRSGYTF
NA,TRBV6-1,TRBJ1-5,NA,TGTGCCAGCAGCCCAGAGTATAGCAATCAGCCCCAGCATTTT,CASSPEYSNQPQHF
once,TRBV5-1,TRBJ2-3,TRBD2,TGCGCCAGCAGCTTGGAGAGACTAGCGGGGTTCACAGATACGCAGTATTTT,CASSLERLAGFTDTQYF
NA,TRBV30,TRBJ1-4,TRBD1,TGTGCCTGGAGTCACCCTGGGACAGGAAATGAAAAACTGTTTTTT,CAWSHPGTGNEKLFF
NA,TRBV11-2,TRBJ2-7,TRBD2,TGTGCCAGCAGCTTGGGACTAGCGGGAGTGGACGAGCAGTACTTC,CASSLGLAGVDEQYF
NA,TRBV10-3,TRBJ1-2,NA,TGTGCCATCAGTGAGAACAGCGACTATGGCTACACCTTC,CAISENSDYGYTF
few,TRBV12-5,TRBJ1-1,NA,TGTGCTAGTGCCCGGGGGGGGTTAACTGAAGCTTTCTTT,CASARGGLTEAFF
NA,TRBV5-4,TRBJ1-1,NA,TGTGCCAGCAGCTTGAAGAAGGAGGTGACTGAAGCTTTCTTT,CASSLKKEVTEAFF
NA,TRBV5-4,TRBJ2-2,TRBD1,TGTGCCAGCAGCCGCGACAGGGCCCCCCATACCGGGGAGCTGTTTTTT,CASSRDRAPHTGELFF
NA,TRBV5-1,TRBJ2-3,TRBD1,TGCGCCAGCAGCTCCTCCGGGACAGGGGGCCTAGATACGCAGTATTTT,CASSSSGTGGLDTQYF
NA,TRBV2,TRBJ2-6,TRBD1,TGTGCCAGCAGGCCGGGACAGGGGGCTGGGGCCAACGTCCTGACTTTC,CASRPGQGAGANVLTF
NA,TRBV7-2,TRBJ2-7,TRBD2,TGTGCCAGCAGCGCTACCGGGACTAGCGTCTACGAGCAGTACTTC,CASSATGTSVYEQYF
NA,TRBV30,TRBJ2-2,TRBD1,TGTGCCTGGAGTGGGGGGACAGTAAACACCGGGGAGCTGTTTTTT,CAWSGGTVNTGELFF
NA,TRBV19,TRBJ1-3,NA,TGTGCCAGTAGTCTTCAGTCTTTCTCTGGAAACACCATATATTTT,CASSLQSFSGNTIYF
NA,TRBV2,TRBJ2-1,NA,TGTGCCAGCAGGCAGGGCGAAGTCACTGAGCAGTTCTTC,CASRQGEVTEQFF
few,TRBV18,TRBJ1-1,TRBD1,TGTGCCAGCTCACCCCGGACAGGGGCGGACACTGAAGCTTTCTTT,CASSPRTGADTEAFF
few,TRBV6-6,TRBJ1-5,NA,TGTGCCAGCAGTTACGGAGGCGCGAATCAGCCCCAGCATTTT,CASSYGGANQPQHF
NA,TRBV7-3,TRBJ2-1,TRBD2,TGTGCCAGCAGCCCCCACGGGGCTAGTAGCGGGCCTTCCTACAATGAGCAGTTCTTC,CASSPHGASSGPSYNEQFF
NA,TRBV20-1,TRBJ2-5,NA,TGCAGTGCTAGACCCCTAGAGACCCAGTACTTC,CSARPLETQYF
few,TRBV21-1,TRBJ1-4,NA,TGTGCCAGCAGCAGGCAGCAGAATGAAAAACTGTTTTTT,CASSRQQNEKLFF
NA,TRBV4-1,TRBJ1-1,NA,TGCGCCAGCACCCCGGGGGGGGCGAGTGAAGCTTTCTTT,CASTPGGASEAFF
NA,TRBV20-1,TRBJ1-1,NA,TGCAGTGCTAGAGAGGGGGTCGTGGGTTTCTTT,CSAREGVVGFF
NA,TRBV29-1,TRBJ2-3,NA,TGCAGCGTTGGGCGACAAACAGATACGCAGTATTTT,CSVGRQTDTQYF
NA,TRBV7-2,TRBJ2-1,TRBD2,TGTGCCAGCAGCTTAGGTTCGACTAGCGGGGGGGCATGGTTCTTC,CASSLGSTSGGAWFF
NA,TRBV6-1,TRBJ1-1,TRBD1,TGTGCCAGCACCCTGGGACAGGGGAACACTGAAGCTTTCTTT,CASTLGQGNTEAFF
NA,TRBV28,TRBJ2-5,NA,TGTGCCAGCAGTTCCCTCTCAGCCCAGGGGGAGACCCAGTACTTC,CASSSLSAQGETQYF
NA,TRBV18,TRBJ1-1,NA,TGTGCCAGCTCACCCAGGGAGGGGTCGATGAACACTGAAGCTTTCTTT,CASSPREGSMNTEAFF
NA,TRBV6-5,TRBJ2-2,TRBD2,TGTGCCAGCAGTTACTCCGGGAGGGCCAAGGGCGGGGAGCTGTTTTTT,CASSYSGRAKGGELFF
once,TRBV7-6,TRBJ2-3,NA,TGTGCCAGCAGCTTAGCGGGGAGCACAGATACGCAGTATTTT,CASSLAGSTDTQYF
NA,TRBV29-1,TRBJ2-7,TRBD2,TGCAGCGTTTCCTCGACTAGCGGGTACTCCTACGAGCAGTACTTC,CSVSSTSGYSYEQYF